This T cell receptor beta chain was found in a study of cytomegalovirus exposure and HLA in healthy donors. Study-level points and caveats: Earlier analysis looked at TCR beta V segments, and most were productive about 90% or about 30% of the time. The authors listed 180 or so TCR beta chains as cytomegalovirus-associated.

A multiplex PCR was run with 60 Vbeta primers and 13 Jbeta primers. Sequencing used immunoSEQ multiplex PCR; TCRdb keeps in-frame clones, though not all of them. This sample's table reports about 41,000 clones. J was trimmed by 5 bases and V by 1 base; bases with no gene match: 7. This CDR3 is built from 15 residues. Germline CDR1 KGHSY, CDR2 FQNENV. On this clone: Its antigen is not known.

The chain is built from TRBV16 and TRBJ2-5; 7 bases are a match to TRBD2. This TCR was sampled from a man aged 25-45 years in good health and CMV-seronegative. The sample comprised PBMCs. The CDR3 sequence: CASSQFREGSETQYF. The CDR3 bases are TGTGCCAGCAGCCAATTCAGGGAGGGATCGGAGACCCAGTACTTC.